This T cell receptor beta chain originates from a study of molecular identifiers for immune sequencing clone quantification. TCRdb re-called the PCR reads through MiXCR, storing one row per CDR3 protein. This table holds 23,000 or so distinct CDR3 sequences, over 15% found once. Study-wide findings and caveats: Spiked Jurkat TCR RNA originating from one cell could reportedly be identified amid one million naive cells. A shared barcode on identical TCR molecules could lead to underestimated sizes for highly expanded clones. It was shown that clones above 20 RNA copies held over 97% of effector molecules, but under 1% in naive cells.

The table lists this clonotype with many counts. Its antigen is not identified. The sequence was obtained from a human donor in good health. Some libraries in this study had Jurkat cell RNA spiked in. Sequenced material: naive CD8+ T cells from blood, with Jurkat cell RNA spiked in. Described subset: FACS-sorted CD8+CD4-CCR7+CD45RA+ naive T cells.

CDR3 sequence (DNA): TGTGCCAGCAGCGGCCATGGAAGCACTGAAGCTTTCTTT. Translated: CASSGHGSTEAFF. The chain carries TRBV13 and TRBJ1-1; D is undetermined. Trimming took 5 bases from V and 4 from J, leaving 11 bases between them. Germline assignment: CDR1 PRHDT and CDR2 FYEKMQ (reference sequence). This CDR3 spans 13 amino acids.